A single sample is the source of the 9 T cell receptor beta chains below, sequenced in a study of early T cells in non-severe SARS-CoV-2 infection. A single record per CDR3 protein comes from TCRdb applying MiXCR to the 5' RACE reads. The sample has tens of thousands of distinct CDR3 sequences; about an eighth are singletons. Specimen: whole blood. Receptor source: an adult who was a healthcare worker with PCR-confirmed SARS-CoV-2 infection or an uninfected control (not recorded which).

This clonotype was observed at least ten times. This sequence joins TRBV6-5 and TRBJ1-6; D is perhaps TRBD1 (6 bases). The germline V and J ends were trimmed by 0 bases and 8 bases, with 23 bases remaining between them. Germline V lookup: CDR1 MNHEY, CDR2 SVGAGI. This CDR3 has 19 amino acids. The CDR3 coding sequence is TGTGCCAGCAGTTACTCGAAGTTGTCGGGGGGGCTTTCGTATTCACCCCTCCACTTT. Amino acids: CASSYSKLSGGLSYSPLHF.

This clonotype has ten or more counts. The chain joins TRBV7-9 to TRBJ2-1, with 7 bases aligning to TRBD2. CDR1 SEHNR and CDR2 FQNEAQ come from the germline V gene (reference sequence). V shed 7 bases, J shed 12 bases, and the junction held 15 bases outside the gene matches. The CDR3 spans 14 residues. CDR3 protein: CASTESGTPTGQFF. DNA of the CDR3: TGTGCCAGCACCGAAAGCGGGACCCCGACGGGGCAGTTCTTC.

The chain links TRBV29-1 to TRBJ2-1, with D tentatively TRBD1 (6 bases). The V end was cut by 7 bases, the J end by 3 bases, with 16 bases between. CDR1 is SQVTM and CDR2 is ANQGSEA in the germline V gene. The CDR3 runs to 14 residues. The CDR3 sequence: CSAVRGRGYNEQFF. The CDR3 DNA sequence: TGCAGCGCCGTAAGGGGCAGGGGCTACAATGAGCAGTTCTTC.

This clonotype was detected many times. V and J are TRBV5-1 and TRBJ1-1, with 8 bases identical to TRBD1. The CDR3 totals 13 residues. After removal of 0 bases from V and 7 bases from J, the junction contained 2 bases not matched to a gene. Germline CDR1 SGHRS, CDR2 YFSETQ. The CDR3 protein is CASSLGTGFEAFF. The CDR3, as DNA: TGCGCCAGCAGCTTGGGGACAGGGTTTGAAGCTTTCTTT.

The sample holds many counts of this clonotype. CDR3 nucleotide sequence: TGTGCCAGCAGTGATGAGTTTTGGGTTTTTATGGACACTGAAGCTTTCTTT. It codes for CASSDEFWVFMDTEAFF. This rearrangement joins TRBV2 to TRBJ1-1; D is uncertain. Germline assignment: CDR1 SNHLY and CDR2 FYNNEI. This CDR3 has 17 residues. Trimming stripped 3 bases from V and 3 bases from J, with 20 bases between.

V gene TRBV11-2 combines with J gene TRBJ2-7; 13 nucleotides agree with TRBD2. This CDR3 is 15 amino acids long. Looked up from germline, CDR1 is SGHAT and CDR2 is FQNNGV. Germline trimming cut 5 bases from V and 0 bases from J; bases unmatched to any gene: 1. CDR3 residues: CASSRTSGGSYEQYF. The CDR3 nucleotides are TGTGCCAGCAGCAGGACTAGCGGGGGCTCCTACGAGCAGTACTTC.

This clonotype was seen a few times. CDR3 in amino acids: CSANPQETQYF. The CDR3 DNA reads TGCAGTGCTAACCCGCAAGAGACCCAGTACTTC. The chain links TRBV20-1 to TRBJ2-5; D call uncertain. Looked up from germline, CDR1 is DFQATT and CDR2 is SNEGSKA (reference sequence). The CDR3 spans 11 residues. V was trimmed by 4 bases and J by 2 bases, leaving 5 bases between them.

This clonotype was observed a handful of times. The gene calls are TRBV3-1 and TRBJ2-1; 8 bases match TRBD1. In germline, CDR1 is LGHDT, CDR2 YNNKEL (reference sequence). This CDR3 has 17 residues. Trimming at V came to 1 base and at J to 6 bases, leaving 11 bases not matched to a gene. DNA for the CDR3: TGTGCCAGCAGCCAAGTTCAAGGCAGGGGGCGCGGCAATGAGCAGTTCTTC. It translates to CASSQVQGRGRGNEQFF.

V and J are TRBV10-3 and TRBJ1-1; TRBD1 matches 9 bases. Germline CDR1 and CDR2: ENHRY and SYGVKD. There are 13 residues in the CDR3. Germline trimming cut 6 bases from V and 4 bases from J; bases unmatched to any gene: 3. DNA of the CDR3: TGTGCCATCAGGGGACAGGGAAGCACTGAAGCTTTCTTT. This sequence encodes CAIRGQGSTEAFF.